The source of this T cell receptor (beta chain) is a study of neurological immune-mediated disorders. General study findings and limits: On phylogenetic grouping, the repertoires of 18 of 34 multiple sclerosis patients fell within one related-CDR3 cluster, constituting a possible signature.

The unsorted libraries were made from 2 million PBMCs kept at -80 C. The cDNA was synthesized by means of template-switch 5'RACE, which was carried out with 10-nucleotide random UMIs. Per sequencing run, 15-18 subjects together gave over 160 million TCR-beta sequences. One entry per CDR3 protein results from TCRdb running MiXCR on the 5' RACE reads. Counted here are approximately 59,000 distinct CDR3 sequences, about 5.2% occurring once; the ten biggest clones make up 5.6%. The trim removed 4 bases at V and 3 bases at J, leaving 5 bases unmatched. The CDR3 consists of 16 residues. Germline loops: CDR1 SGHDN, CDR2 FVKESK. This clonotype was observed at least ten times. Its specificity is not known.

This chain connects TRBV14 to TRBJ2-3; 12 nucleotides align to TRBD2. This sequence originates from a human donor with multiple sclerosis. The donor label of this sample is uncertain. Specimen: PBMCs. The CDR3 here is CASSRGLAGFTDTQYF. The CDR3 nucleotides read TGTGCCAGCAGCCGCGGACTAGCGGGGTTTACAGATACGCAGTATTTT.